The sequence of this T cell receptor beta chain was determined in a study of T cell responses to AZD1222 COVID-19 vaccine. Study findings and constraints: Spike-spanning, vaccine-associated CD4 TCRs were dominant at 160-218 and 743-854. Baseline seropositivity characterized only a handful of AZD1222 recipients. Increases in Spike-specific TCR breadth and depth were seen after two AZD1222 doses.

The CDR3 has 16 residues. Germline CDR1 SGHTA, CDR2 FQGNSA. Trimming took 4 bases from V and 4 from J, leaving 19 bases between them. TCRdb's copy holds only in-frame clones and misses some; the assay was immunoSEQ multiplex PCR. The repertoire holds about 180,000 clones, with around 89% as singletons. Only one count was recorded for this clone. The target antigen is unknown. The sequence was collected from an adult who received the AZD1222 COVID-19 vaccine. The chain links TRBV7-2 to TRBJ2-5, with D possibly being TRBD2 (5 bases). The sequencing used peripheral blood, collected 28 days after the second AZD1222 dose. The CDR3 coding sequence is TGTGCCAGCAGCTCTTCGCAATGGAGCCGGGGAGAGACCCAGTACTTC. It is translated as CASSSSQWSRGETQYF.